These 9 T cell receptor beta chains were sequenced from one sample in a study of blood T cell repertoires in COVID-19. Assay: immunoSEQ multiplex PCR; the TCRdb copy retains only in-frame clones and omits some. The sample gives approximately 65,000 clones, 90% of which show up once; 5% to 6.5% is in the top ten. Sequencing was done on a sample of peripheral blood. These receptors were obtained from a woman between 18 and 30 years old with acute or convalescent COVID-19.

The genes are TRBV5-8 and TRBJ1-2; D remains ambiguous. V lost 2 bases to trimming and J lost 2 bases, with 16 bases between them. The CDR3 consists of 16 residues. Looked up from germline, CDR1 is SGHTS and CDR2 is YDEGEE. As DNA, the CDR3 is TGTGCCAGCAGCTTCCGTCAGGTGACGACGAACTATGGCTACACCTTC. It specifies CASSFRQVTTNYGYTF. Combining the CDR3 with reference TRBV5-8 and TRBJ1-2 gives the whole variable domain EAGVTQSPTHLIKTRGQQATLRCSPISGHTSVYWYQQALGLGLQFLLWYDEGEERNRGNFPPRFSGRQFPNYSSELNVNALELEDSALYLCASSFRQVTTNYGYTFGSGTRLTVV.

This rearrangement joins TRBV19 to TRBJ2-3, with 11 bases aligning to TRBD1. Germline V gives CDR1 LNHDA, CDR2 SQIVND (reference sequence). J gave up 5 bases and V 8 bases, and 12 bases lay outside the gene matches. The CDR3 length is 16 residues. The CDR3 loop is CASGGQGAPSGDTQYF. The CDR3 DNA reads TGTGCCAGTGGAGGACAGGGGGCACCGTCCGGAGATACGCAGTATTTT.

The chain couples TRBV28 to TRBJ1-3, with TRBD1 as a possible D gene (6 bases). The CDR3 length is 15 residues. Germline CDR1 reads MDHEN; CDR2 reads SYDVKM. V gave up 5 bases and J gave up 0 bases, with 11 bases separating them. CDR3 in DNA: TGTGCCAGCAGTCCAGGGGCGAACTCTGGAAACACCATATATTTT. As protein: CASSPGANSGNTIYF.

This sequence joins TRBV18 and TRBJ1-2, with 8 nucleotides matching TRBD1. Trimming at V came to 1 base and at J to 8 bases, leaving 9 bases not matched to a gene. This CDR3 region has 15 residues. Per germline, CDR1 KGHSH and CDR2 LQKENI. This chain's CDR3 is CASSPRQGSIWGYTF. The CDR3 nucleotides read TGTGCCAGCTCACCACGACAGGGGAGCATTTGGGGCTACACCTTC.

The J gene is TRBJ1-4, the V gene TRBV28; D is unresolved. Looked up from germline, CDR1 is MDHEN and CDR2 is SYDVKM. The CDR3 is made up of 13 amino acids. The germline V and J ends were trimmed by 7 bases and 8 bases, with 14 bases remaining between them. This CDR3 reads CASTPGGGEKLFF. The CDR3 nucleotides are TGTGCCAGCACTCCTGGAGGAGGAGAAAAACTGTTTTTT.

The gene calls are TRBV28 and TRBJ1-5; 10 bases are a match to TRBD1. J was trimmed by 8 bases and V by 6 bases; bases with no gene match: 4. Germline V gene lookup returns CDR1 MDHEN and CDR2 SYDVKM. CDR3 size: 13 residues. The CDR3 DNA sequence: TGTGCCAGCAGGACAGGGGGCTACGAGCCCCAGCATTTT. Its translation: CASRTGGYEPQHF.

The CDR3 sequence is CASSLDRLAGIEQFF. CDR3 nucleotides: TGTGCCAGCAGCTTAGATCGGCTAGCGGGAATAGAGCAGTTCTTC. This chain uses TRBV7-2 with TRBJ2-1; 9 bases are a match to TRBD2. J lost 10 bases, V lost 1 base, and 8 bases had no gene match. The germline V gene encodes CDR1 SGHTA and CDR2 FQGNSA. This CDR3 is built from 15 residues.

The chain combines TRBV29-1 with TRBJ1-1, with 7 bases identical to TRBD1. Unmatched junction bases numbered 4, after V lost 7 bases and J lost 5 bases. Germline-derived CDR1 and CDR2 are SQVTM and ANQGSEA. The CDR3 is 11 residues long. The CDR3 DNA reads as TGCAGCGGGGACAGTGGGACTGAAGCTTTCTTT. Its translation: CSGDSGTEAFF.

This clone was observed once. The chain has TRBV25-1 and TRBJ2-6, with 7 positions matching TRBD2. CDR1 is MGHDK and CDR2 is SYGVNS in the germline V gene. The CDR3 sequence is 17 residues long. V lost 2 bases, J lost 0 bases, and 4 bases stayed unmatched. The CDR3 here is CASSEGGRGSGANVLTF. The CDR3 DNA sequence: TGTGCCAGCAGTGAAGGAGGGAGGGGCTCTGGGGCCAACGTCCTGACTTTC.